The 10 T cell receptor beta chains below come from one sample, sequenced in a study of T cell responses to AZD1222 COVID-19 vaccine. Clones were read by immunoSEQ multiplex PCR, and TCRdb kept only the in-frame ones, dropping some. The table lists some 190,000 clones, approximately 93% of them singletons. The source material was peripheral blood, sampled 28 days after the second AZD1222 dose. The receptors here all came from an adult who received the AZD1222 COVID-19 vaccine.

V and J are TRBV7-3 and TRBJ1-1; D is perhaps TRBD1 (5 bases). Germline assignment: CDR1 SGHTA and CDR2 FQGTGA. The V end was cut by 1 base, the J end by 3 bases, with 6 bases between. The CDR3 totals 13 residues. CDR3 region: CASSLSRDTEAFF. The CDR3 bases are TGTGCCAGCAGCTTAAGCAGGGACACTGAAGCTTTCTTT.

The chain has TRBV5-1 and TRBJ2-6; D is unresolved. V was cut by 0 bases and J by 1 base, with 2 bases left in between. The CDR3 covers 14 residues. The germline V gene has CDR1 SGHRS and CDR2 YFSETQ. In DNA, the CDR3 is TGCGCCAGCAGCTTGGAATCTGGGGCCAACGTCCTGACTTTC. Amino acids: CASSLESGANVLTF.

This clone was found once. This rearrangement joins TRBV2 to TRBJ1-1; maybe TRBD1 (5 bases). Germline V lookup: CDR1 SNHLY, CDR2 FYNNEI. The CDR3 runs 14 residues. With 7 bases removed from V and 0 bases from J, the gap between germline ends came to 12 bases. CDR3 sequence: CASTRGTVNTEAFF. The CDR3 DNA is TGTGCCAGCACCCGGGGGACGGTGAACACTGAAGCTTTCTTT.

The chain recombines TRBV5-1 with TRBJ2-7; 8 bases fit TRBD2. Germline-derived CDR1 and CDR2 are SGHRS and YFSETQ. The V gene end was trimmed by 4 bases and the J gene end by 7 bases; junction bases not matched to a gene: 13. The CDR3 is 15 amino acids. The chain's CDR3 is CASSPQTSGSGEQYF. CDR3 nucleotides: TGCGCCAGCAGCCCCCAAACGAGCGGGAGCGGTGAGCAGTACTTC.

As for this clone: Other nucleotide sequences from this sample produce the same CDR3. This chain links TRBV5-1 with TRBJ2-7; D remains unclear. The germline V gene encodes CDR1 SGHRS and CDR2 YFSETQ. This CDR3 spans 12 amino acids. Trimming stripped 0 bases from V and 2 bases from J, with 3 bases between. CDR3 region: CASSLEPYEQYF. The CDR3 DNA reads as TGCGCCAGCAGCTTGGAACCCTACGAGCAGTACTTC.

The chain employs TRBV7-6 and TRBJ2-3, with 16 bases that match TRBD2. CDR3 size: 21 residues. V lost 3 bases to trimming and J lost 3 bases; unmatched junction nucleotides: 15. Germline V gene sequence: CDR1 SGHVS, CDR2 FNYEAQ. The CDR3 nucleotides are TGTGCCAGCAGCTTCACTCGCCCGGGACTAGCGGGGGGGAGAAAGACAGATACGCAGTATTTT. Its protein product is CASSFTRPGLAGGRKTDTQYF.

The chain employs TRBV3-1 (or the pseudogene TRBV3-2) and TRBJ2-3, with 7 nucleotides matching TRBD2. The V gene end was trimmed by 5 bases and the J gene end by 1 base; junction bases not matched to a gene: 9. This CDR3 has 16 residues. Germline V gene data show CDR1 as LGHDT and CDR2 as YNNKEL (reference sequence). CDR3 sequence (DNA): TGTGCCAGCAGCTATCCGGGGGGTACCCGCACAGATACGCAGTATTTT. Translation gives CASSYPGGTRTDTQYF.

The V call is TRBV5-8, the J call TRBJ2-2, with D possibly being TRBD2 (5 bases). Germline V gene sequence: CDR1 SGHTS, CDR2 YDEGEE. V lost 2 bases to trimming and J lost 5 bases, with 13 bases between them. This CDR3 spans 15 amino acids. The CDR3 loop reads CASSFQVRGTGELFF. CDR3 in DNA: TGTGCCAGCAGCTTTCAGGTTCGGGGAACCGGGGAGCTGTTTTTT.

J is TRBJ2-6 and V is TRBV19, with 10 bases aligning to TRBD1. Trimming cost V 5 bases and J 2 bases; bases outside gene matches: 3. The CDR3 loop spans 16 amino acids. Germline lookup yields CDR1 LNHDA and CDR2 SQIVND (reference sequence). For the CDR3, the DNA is TGTGCCAGTAGTCCGACAGGGGGCGCTGGGGCCAACGTCCTGACTTTC. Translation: CASSPTGGAGANVLTF.

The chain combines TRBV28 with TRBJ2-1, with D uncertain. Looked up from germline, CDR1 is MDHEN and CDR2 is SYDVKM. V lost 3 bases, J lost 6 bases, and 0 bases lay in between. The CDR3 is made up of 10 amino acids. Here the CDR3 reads CASSFNEQFF. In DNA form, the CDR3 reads TGTGCCAGCAGTTTCAATGAGCAGTTCTTC.